This T cell receptor (beta chain) was identified during a study of blood T cell repertoires in COVID-19. The wider study: Material from acute and convalescent COVID-19 was sourced from the United States, Italy and Spain.

The table came from immunoSEQ multiplex PCR; TCRdb's copy has only in-frame clones and leaves some out. The top ten hold approximately 0.99% of the sample, which has 300,000 to 450,000 clones, roughly 87% seen once. CDR1 is SGDLS and CDR2 is YYNGEE in the germline V gene. CDR3 length: 16 amino acids. V was trimmed by 4 bases and J by 12 bases, leaving 26 bases between them. This sequence originates from a woman younger than 45 who had recovered from COVID-19. The specimen was PBMCs or T cells enriched from blood (not recorded which). The J gene is TRBJ2-1, the V gene TRBV9; D may be TRBD1 (5 bases). CDR3 region: CASSNHRQSSGQGQFF. The DNA for the CDR3 is TGTGCCAGCAGCAACCATCGACAGTCTAGTGGGCAAGGGCAGTTCTTC.